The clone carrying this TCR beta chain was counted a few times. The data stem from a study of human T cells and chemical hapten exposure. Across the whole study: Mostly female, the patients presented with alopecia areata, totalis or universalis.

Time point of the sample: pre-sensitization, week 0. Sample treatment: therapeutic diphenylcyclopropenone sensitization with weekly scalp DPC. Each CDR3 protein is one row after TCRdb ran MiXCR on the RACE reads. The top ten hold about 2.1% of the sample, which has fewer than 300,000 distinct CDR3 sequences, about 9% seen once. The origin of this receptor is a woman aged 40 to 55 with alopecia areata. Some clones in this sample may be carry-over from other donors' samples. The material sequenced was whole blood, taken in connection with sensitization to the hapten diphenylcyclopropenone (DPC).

In DNA form, the CDR3 reads TGCAGTGCTAGCTCCTCCGGGACACCCTTCTCCTACGAGCAGTACTTC. It codes for CSASSSGTPFSYEQYF. The chain employs TRBV20-1 and TRBJ2-7; tentative D call: TRBD1 (6 bases). CDR3 size: 16 residues. V was pared by 3 bases and J by 0 bases, with 18 bases between. CDR1 is DFQATT and CDR2 is SNEGSKA in the germline V gene (reference sequence).